Listed here are 28 T cell receptor beta chains from one sample, sequenced in a study of regulatory T cells in long-lasting Graves disease. The time point was: persistent/refractory GD, antithyroid drugs over 5 years with positive TRAb. The TCR library was prepared using RNA isolated from PBMCs. In building TCR beta libraries, iRepertoire HTBI primers were used together with Arm-PCR of CDR3 regions. Each CDR3 protein gets one entry after TCRdb re-called the multiplex PCR reads with MiXCR. The table has hundreds of thousands of distinct CDR3 sequences, roughly a fifth seen once. The material was peripheral blood mononuclear cells (PBMCs), obtained when the disease was refractory, from a patient treated with antithyroid drugs. The receptors were sampled from a female donor with Graves disease.

The chain recombines TRBV5-5 with TRBJ2-5; maybe TRBD2 (7 bases). From germline, CDR1 is SGHKS and CDR2 YYEKEE (reference sequence). The V end was cut by 0 bases, the J end by 4 bases, with 16 bases between. The CDR3 runs to 16 residues. The chain's CDR3 is CASSLDREGRPETQYF. The CDR3 bases are TGTGCCAGCAGCTTGGACAGGGAGGGCCGTCCAGAGACCCAGTACTTC. The full variable domain, with the rest looked up from reference TRBV5-5 and TRBJ2-5, is DAGVTQSPTHLIKTRGQQVTLRCSPISGHKSVSWYQQVLGQGPQFIFQYYEKEERGRGNFPDRFSARQFPNYSSELNVNALLLGDSALYLCASSLDREGRPETQYFGPGTRLLVL.

There are a few counts of this clonotype. The chain uses TRBV5-1 and TRBJ1-1; unclear D gene. V gave up 2 bases and J gave up 4 bases, with 9 bases separating them. The length of the CDR3 is 13 residues. Germline V gives CDR1 SGHRS, CDR2 YFSETQ. CDR3: CASSFARPTEAFF. CDR3 bases: TGCGCCAGCAGCTTCGCTAGGCCCACTGAAGCTTTCTTT.

Regarding this clonotype: Mismatch with germline at one junction end may stem from a read error. The chain employs TRBV29-1 and TRBJ2-7; D perhaps matches TRBD2 (6 bases). The CDR3 length is 15 residues. CDR1 is SQVTM and CDR2 is ANQGSEA in the germline V gene. CDR3 bases: TGCAGCGTTGAAGGGGGACTTTTGCCATCCTGCGAGCAGTACTTC. It specifies CSVEGGLLPSCEQYF.

This clonotype was detected a few times. A read error is possible here, since a much larger clone lies one base away. This chain joins TRBV28 and TRBJ2-5; TRBD2 agrees at 8 bases. J gave up 4 bases and V 7 bases, and 11 bases lay outside the gene matches. The germline V gene has CDR1 MDHEN and CDR2 SYDVKM. CDR3 length equals 15 residues. The CDR3: CASTLYGGDGETQYF. The DNA for the CDR3 is TGTGCCAGCACCCTGTACGGGGGGGACGGAGAGACCCAGTACTTC.

This clonotype was picked up many times. This sequence joins TRBV2 and TRBJ1-6; D gene ambiguous. The CDR3 length is 17 residues. Between the trimmed V and J ends, which lost 3 bases and 0 bases, there was a span of 12 bases. CDR1 and CDR2 (germline): SNHLY, FYNNEI. The CDR3 DNA reads TGTGCCAGCAGTGAGCTTTCCTCTAGCTCCTATAATTCACCCCTCCACTTT. This gives the protein CASSELSSSSYNSPLHF.

This sequence joins TRBV6-1 and TRBJ1-1, with D hard to call. Trimming took off 4 bases at V and 5 bases at J, with 14 bases between the two ends. This CDR3 spans 14 amino acids. CDR1 and CDR2 from the germline V gene are MNHNS and SASEGT. The CDR3 DNA reads TGTGCCAGCAGTGTGTTGGATGGGGATACTGAAGCTTTCTTT. Its protein product is CASSVLDGDTEAFF.

In its sample, this clonotype was seen a few times. The gene calls are TRBV4-1 and TRBJ2-6; D may be TRBD1 or TRBD2 (5 bases each). Germline V gene lookup returns CDR1 MGHRA and CDR2 YSYEKL. The CDR3 sequence is 18 residues long. V was cut by 2 bases and J by 0 bases, with 14 bases left in between. This chain's CDR3 is CASSQTGRSISGANVLTF. DNA of the CDR3: TGCGCCAGCAGCCAAACGGGACGGTCGATCTCTGGGGCCAACGTCCTGACTTTC.

This clonotype was counted many times. This chain connects TRBV30 to TRBJ1-2; 7 positions match TRBD1. CDR3 size: 14 residues. Germline trimming cut 1 base from V and 4 bases from J; bases unmatched to any gene: 6. Germline V gene sequence: CDR1 GTSNPN, CDR2 SVGIG (reference sequence). The CDR3 protein is CAWSGTGIGYGYTF. The CDR3 nucleotides are TGTGCCTGGAGTGGGACAGGCATAGGCTATGGCTACACCTTC.

As for this clonotype: A much larger clone lies a single base off, so this may be a read error. The V and J genes are TRBV7-2 and TRBJ1-5; D remains ambiguous. Germline CDR1 reads SGHTA; CDR2 reads FQGNSA. Trimming removed 8 bases from V and 6 bases from J, with 23 bases in between. The CDR3 covers 16 residues. CDR3 sequence: CTSSREGLRESQPQHF. The CDR3 DNA follows: TGTACCAGCTCCCGGGAGGGCTTGAGAGAAAGTCAGCCCCAGCATTTT.

There are a few counts of this clonotype. A read error may account for a junction end that differs from germline. This chain joins TRBV5-6 and TRBJ2-7; 11 nucleotides agree with TRBD1. Germline CDR1 SGHDT, CDR2 YYEEEE. The CDR3 is 13 amino acids. This CDR3 is CASSRDRGMVKDF. DNA for the CDR3: TGTGCCAGCAGCCGGGACAGGGGGATGGTAAAGGACTTC. The whole variable domain, filled in from reference TRBV5-6 and TRBJ2-7, reads DAGVTQSPTHLIKTRGQQVTLRCSPKSGHDTVSWYQQALGQGPQFIFQYYEEEERQRGNFPDRFSGHQFPNYSSELNVNALLLGDSALYLCASSRDRGMVKDFGPGTRLTVT.

Points on this clonotype: Possible read error: a much larger clone is one base away. The V call is TRBV28, the J call TRBJ2-5, with 9 bases identical to TRBD2. The CDR3 runs 16 residues. CDR1 MDHEN and CDR2 SYDVKM come from the germline V gene. In nucleotides, the CDR3 is TGTGCCTGCAGGAAAAAGGGACTAGCCAGGCAAGAGACCCAGTACTTC. This sequence encodes CACRKKGLARQETQYF. Together with reference TRBV28 and TRBJ2-5, the CDR3 gives the full variable domain: DVKVTQSSRYLVKRTGEKVFLECVQDMDHENMFWYRQDPGLGLRLIYFSYDVKMKEKGDIPEGYSVSREKKERFSLILESASTNQTSMYLCACRKKGLARQETQYFGPGTRLLVL.

This clonotype has just a few counts. The chain has TRBV28 and TRBJ2-5; 13 bases agree with TRBD2. The CDR3 length is 17 residues. From germline, CDR1 is MDHEN and CDR2 SYDVKM. The ends lost 5 bases at V and 1 base at J; junction bases unmatched: 7. This CDR3 is CASSPGLAGPSQETQYF. CDR3 bases: TGTGCCAGCAGTCCGGGACTAGCGGGGCCCTCCCAAGAGACCCAGTACTTC.

In the case of this clonotype: A read error may produce the germline difference seen at one junction end. The V gene is TRBV7-8, the J gene TRBJ2-7; D gene ambiguous. The CDR3 spans 15 residues. In germline, CDR1 is SGHVS, CDR2 FQNEAQ. The CDR3 here is CAGSLTRTVSYEQYF. CDR3 sequence (DNA): TGTGCCGGCAGCTTAACCCGCACAGTCTCCTACGAGCAGTACTTC.

V and J are TRBV7-9 and TRBJ2-2, with D possibly matching TRBD1 (6 bases). The CDR3 has 12 residues. CDR1 and CDR2 (germline): SEHNR, FQNEAQ (reference sequence). Trimming shortened V by 10 bases and J by 4 bases, and 10 bases separated the two germline ends. The CDR3 bases are TGTGCCACCCAGGGGAGCACCGGGGAGCTGTTTTTT. Translation: CATQGSTGELFF.

This clonotype was observed a handful of times. The rearrangement uses TRBV7-2 and TRBJ1-2; the match to TRBD1 covers 8 bases. Germline values: CDR1 SGHTA, CDR2 FQGNSA. The length of the CDR3 is 19 residues. V was pared by 3 bases and J by 2 bases, with 17 bases of the junction left unmatched. The CDR3 here is CASSFGGSHPGQGNYGYTF. The DNA for the CDR3 is TGTGCCAGCAGCTTTGGCGGATCACATCCTGGACAGGGAAACTATGGCTACACCTTC.

The CDR3 spells CASRGQGSNQPQHF. CDR3 DNA sequence: TGTGCCAGCAGGGGACAGGGAAGCAATCAGCCCCAGCATTTT. J is TRBJ1-5 and V is TRBV12-3 or TRBV12-4; 9 positions match TRBD1. The CDR3 sequence is 14 residues long. V shed 6 bases, J shed 1 base, and the junction held 1 base outside the gene matches.

This clonotype has a count of ten or more. V usage is TRBV6-1 and J usage is TRBJ2-7; D possibly matches TRBD1 or TRBD2 (5 bases each). Germline CDR1 and CDR2: MNHNS and SASEGT. V dropped 8 bases and J dropped 1 base, with 15 bases sitting between them. CDR3 length: 14 residues. The CDR3 sequence is CASASLGESYEQYF. The CDR3 nucleotides read TGTGCCAGCGCCTCCTTGGGGGAGTCCTACGAGCAGTACTTC.

V gene TRBV11-2 combines with J gene TRBJ2-1; maybe TRBD1 (5 bases). Per the germline V gene, CDR1 is SGHAT and CDR2 is FQNNGV. Deletions cut 6 bases from V and 1 base from J, with 13 bases between. This CDR3 region has 15 residues. The CDR3 nucleotides are TGTGCCAGCAGTAGTCCGGACACGTCCTACAATGAGCAGTTCTTC. It specifies CASSSPDTSYNEQFF.

This clonotype was seen at least ten times. The chain carries TRBV15 and TRBJ1-2, with 9 bases matching TRBD1. The CDR3 is made up of 16 amino acids. The germline CDR1 and CDR2 sequences are LNHNV and YYDKDF (reference sequence). V was clipped by 4 bases and J by 3 bases; unmatched bases: 9. CDR3 in DNA: TGTGCCACCAGCATCTCCCCCCGGGACAGGGACTATGGCTACACCTTC. Translating it yields CATSISPRDRDYGYTF.

This clonotype occurred many times. The chain uses TRBV12-3 or TRBV12-4 and TRBJ1-5; D may be TRBD1 (5 bases). The CDR3 contains 15 residues. Trimming took 2 bases from V and 6 from J, leaving 14 bases between them. The CDR3 sequence: CASSLFREGPQPQHF. The CDR3 DNA follows: TGTGCCAGCAGTTTATTCCGTGAGGGGCCTCAGCCCCAGCATTTT.

This clonotype has more than one count but fewer than ten. The rearrangement uses TRBV27 and TRBJ2-7; 7 positions match TRBD1. Germline CDR1 MNHEY, CDR2 SMNVEV (reference sequence). The CDR3 sequence is 13 residues long. V dropped 5 bases and J dropped 9; count of bases not matched to a gene: 10. CDR3 in amino acids: CASSLAQDRLQYF. In DNA form, the CDR3 reads TGTGCCAGCAGTCTCGCACAGGACAGGTTGCAGTACTTC.

This clonotype was seen repeatedly, ten times or more. The chain recombines TRBV6-2 or TRBV6-3 with TRBJ1-2; D unresolved. The CDR3 runs to 11 residues. V shed 6 bases and J shed 4 bases, with 6 bases lying between them. The germline V gene has CDR1 MNHEY and CDR2 SVGEGT. The CDR3 region is CASRAIYGYTF. The CDR3 DNA sequence: TGTGCCAGCAGGGCAATCTATGGCTACACCTTC.

On this clonotype itself: A much larger clone is a single base away; this may be a read error. CDR3 sequence (DNA): TGTGCCAGCAGCTTCGGCGAGAGACGTCCCAGGAGAGCTGGCTACACCTTC. Protein sequence: CASSFGERRPRRAGYTF. This chain links TRBV11-2 with TRBJ1-2, with unresolved D. This CDR3 has 17 residues. Germline V gene sequence: CDR1 SGHAT, CDR2 FQNNGV. Trimming took 3 bases from V and 7 from J, leaving 24 bases between them.

This clonotype has just a few counts. This chain connects TRBV5-6 to TRBJ2-7; perhaps TRBD1 as D (6 bases). Trimming stripped 4 bases from V and 3 bases from J, with 14 bases between. Germline CDR1 is SGHDT and CDR2 is YYEEEE. CDR3 length equals 14 residues. Written as DNA, the CDR3 is TGTGCCAGCAGCCCCGACAGGACCAACTACGAGCAGTACTTC. It is translated as CASSPDRTNYEQYF.

This clonotype has a count of ten or more. The chain recombines TRBV28 with TRBJ1-5, with unresolved D. Germline V gene data show CDR1 as MDHEN and CDR2 as SYDVKM. This CDR3 has 12 amino acids. Trimming pared 6 bases from V and 9 bases from J, leaving 12 bases between. CDR3 DNA: TGTGCCAGCAGCCTAGCGGGGAGGCCCCAGCATTTT. This codes for CASSLAGRPQHF. Variable domain in full (rest from reference TRBV28 and TRBJ1-5): DVKVTQSSRYLVKRTGEKVFLECVQDMDHENMFWYRQDPGLGLRLIYFSYDVKMKEKGDIPEGYSVSREKKERFSLILESASTNQTSMYLCASSLAGRPQHFGDGTRLSIL.

This clonotype was counted at least ten times. The rearrangement joins TRBV28 to TRBJ2-7; a weak D match, TRBD1 (6 bases). This CDR3 is 13 amino acids long. V lost 6 bases and J 2 bases, leaving 11 bases between the germline ends. CDR1 and CDR2 from the germline V gene are MDHEN and SYDVKM. The CDR3 sequence: CASRDRTTYEQYF. The CDR3 coding sequence is TGTGCCAGCAGGGACAGAACAACCTACGAGCAGTACTTC.

Note on this clonotype: Given a much more abundant clone one base away, this may be a read error. The rearrangement links TRBV28 to TRBJ2-2; D not resolved. This CDR3 region has 12 residues. Germline CDR1 and CDR2: MDHEN and SYDVKM. The CDR3 is CASTGNTEELFF. The CDR3 nucleotides read TGTGCCAGCACAGGAAACACCGAGGAGCTGTTTTTT.

This clonotype has a handful of counts. V and J are TRBV30 and TRBJ1-4, with TRBD1 matching 10 bases. Germline trimming cut 1 base from V and 7 bases from J; bases unmatched to any gene: 6. The CDR3 has 15 amino acids. CDR1 and CDR2 (germline): GTSNPN, SVGIG (reference sequence). CDR3 residues: CAWSARQGASEKLFF. The CDR3 nucleotides are TGTGCCTGGAGTGCCCGACAGGGGGCGAGTGAAAAACTGTTTTTT.